Below are 27 T cell receptor beta chains sequenced from a single sample in a study of shared clonotypes between healthy human individuals (dated by TCRdb to the early 2020s). The library was obtained by the immunoSEQ multiplex PCR assay. This is the immuneACCESS table as TCRdb keeps it, with only in-frame sequences that have V and J called. A part of the clones is gone; compared with another copy, unresolved V genes explain less than half, and the rest is unexplained. For this sample the table gives over 700,000 clones, of which roughly 72% were detected only once. The biggest ten clones account for approximately 2% of the sample. Sequencing was performed on memory CD4+ T cells sorted from blood. What the cell subset or site label conveys for this sample: CD45RA-negative fraction. These receptors all stem from a woman under 40 in good health.

The chain links TRBV27 to TRBJ2-7, with 12 bases that match TRBD2. Germline V CDR1 and CDR2: MNHEY, SMNVEV (reference sequence). After removal of 5 bases from V and 1 base from J, the junction contained 3 bases not matched to a gene. This CDR3 has 15 amino acids. The CDR3 DNA is TGTGCCAGCAGTCTTCTAGCGGGAGGGTCCTACGAGCAGTACTTC. Its protein product is CASSLLAGGSYEQYF.

This clone has more than one count but fewer than ten. The rearrangement joins TRBV5-4 to TRBJ2-5; TRBD1 might be the D (7 bases). CDR1 is SGHNT and CDR2 is YYREEE in the germline V gene (reference sequence). The CDR3 length is 14 residues. Deletions cut 5 bases from V and 2 bases from J, with 13 bases between. DNA for the CDR3: TGTGCCAGCAGACGGGGGACAGATCAAGAGACCCAGTACTTC. Residues: CASRRGTDQETQYF.

The chain uses TRBV5-6 and TRBJ2-4; tentatively, D is TRBD1 or TRBD2 (5 bases each). CDR1 is SGHDT, CDR2 YYEEEE, per germline. This CDR3 comprises 14 residues. Trimming cost V 3 bases and J 3 bases, with 10 bases left between them. The CDR3: CASSSLGVKNIQYF. CDR3 coding DNA: TGTGCCAGCAGCTCTTTGGGGGTCAAAAACATTCAGTACTTC.

The V and J genes are TRBV6-1 and TRBJ2-7; 8 nucleotides align to TRBD1. CDR3 length: 15 residues. V lost 0 bases to trimming and J lost 4 bases; unmatched junction nucleotides: 5. CDR1 MNHNS and CDR2 SASEGT come from the germline V gene. This CDR3 is CASSEAGTGVYEQYF. CDR3 DNA sequence: TGTGCCAGCAGTGAAGCCGGGACAGGAGTATACGAGCAGTACTTC.

This chain links TRBV29-1 with TRBJ2-7, with 7 nucleotides matching TRBD2. Germline CDR1 is SQVTM and CDR2 is ANQGSEA. V was pared by 8 bases and J by 0 bases, with 10 bases of the junction left unmatched. This CDR3 spans 14 amino acids. This CDR3 reads CSTKSGASSYEQYF. CDR3 nucleotides: TGCAGCACAAAGAGCGGGGCCAGCTCCTACGAGCAGTACTTC.

The rearrangement joins TRBV27 to TRBJ2-2; D may be TRBD1 (6 bases). CDR1 is MNHEY, CDR2 SMNVEV, per germline (reference sequence). The CDR3 loop spans 15 amino acids. V lost 5 bases and J 6 bases, leaving 16 bases between the germline ends. This CDR3 reads CASSPQGKSAGELFF. The CDR3 bases are TGTGCCAGCAGTCCACAGGGAAAGAGCGCCGGGGAGCTGTTTTTT.

The J gene is TRBJ2-2, the V gene TRBV5-1; 7 nucleotides match TRBD2. Trimming cost V 4 bases and J 1 base; bases outside gene matches: 1. Germline assignment: CDR1 SGHRS and CDR2 YFSETQ. The CDR3 runs to 14 residues. The CDR3 sequence is CASSSGMNTGELFF. CDR3 sequence (DNA): TGCGCCAGCAGCAGCGGGATGAACACCGGGGAGCTGTTTTTT.

This clone occurred a few times. The chain has TRBV4-2 and TRBJ2-3, with 9 bases aligning to TRBD2. Germline CDR1 reads LGHNA; CDR2 reads YNFKEQ. After removal of 1 base from V and 0 bases from J, the junction contained 2 bases not matched to a gene. The CDR3 has 16 residues. The CDR3 DNA reads as TGTGCCAGCAGCCAAGCTACTAGCGGGAGCACAGATACGCAGTATTTT. Amino acids: CASSQATSGSTDTQYF.

This clone has only a few counts. The chain joins TRBV4-2 to TRBJ2-1; TRBD2 matches 12 bases. The V and J ends lost 5 bases and 6 bases, in that order; junction bases with no gene match: 5. Germline CDR1 is LGHNA and CDR2 is YNFKEQ. The CDR3 totals 15 residues. CDR3 DNA: TGTGCCAGCAGCATGACTAGCGGGAGTTTCAATGAGCAGTTCTTC. It is translated as CASSMTSGSFNEQFF.

V and J are TRBV5-1 and TRBJ2-5; 8 bases match TRBD2. The ends lost 4 bases at V and 5 bases at J; junction bases unmatched: 10. This CDR3 spans 15 amino acids. CDR1 is SGHRS and CDR2 is YFSETQ in the germline V gene. In nucleotides, the CDR3 is TGCGCCAGCAGCCGGAGCGGGGGCTATAGGGAGACCCAGTACTTC. This translates into CASSRSGGYRETQYF.

The chain is built from TRBV19 and TRBJ2-3, with D possibly matching TRBD1 (5 bases). Germline CDR1 LNHDA, CDR2 SQIVND (reference sequence). The V gene lost 6 bases and the J gene lost 0 bases, with 16 bases spanning the gap. This CDR3 spans 16 amino acids. This chain's CDR3 is CASSHRTATSTDTQYF. CDR3 DNA: TGTGCCAGTAGCCACAGGACGGCCACTAGCACAGATACGCAGTATTTT.

This clone was counted between two and nine times. The chain joins TRBV10-3 to TRBJ1-5; tentatively, D is TRBD1 (6 bases). Trimming cost V 0 bases and J 1 base, with 7 bases left between them. Germline CDR1 and CDR2: ENHRY and SYGVKD. This CDR3 is built from 15 residues. In DNA, the CDR3 is TGTGCCATCAGTGAGTCCAGGGGAAGCAATCAGCCCCAGCATTTT. Protein sequence: CAISESRGSNQPQHF.

This chain connects TRBV29-1 to TRBJ1-2, with no clear D. Germline V gene data show CDR1 as SQVTM and CDR2 as ANQGSEA. The CDR3 extends over 13 amino acids. V shed 2 bases and J shed 4 bases, with 11 bases lying between them. CDR3: CSVERYGIYGYTF. In nucleotides, the CDR3 is TGCAGCGTTGAAAGATACGGAATCTATGGCTACACCTTC. The variable domain in full, with the rest retrieved from reference TRBV29-1 and TRBJ1-2, is SAVISQKPSRDICQRGTSLTIQCQVDSQVTMMFWYRQQPGQSLTLIATANQGSEATYESGFVIDKFPISRPNLTFSTLTVSNMSPEDSSIYLCSVERYGIYGYTFGSGTRLTVV.

Only a few counts were recorded for this clone. The V call is TRBV7-9, the J call TRBJ1-4, with D hard to call. Trimming took off 2 bases at V and 7 bases at J, with 5 bases between the two ends. The CDR3 contains 12 residues. Germline CDR1 SEHNR, CDR2 FQNEAQ (reference sequence). CDR3 region: CASSLLAEKLFF. The CDR3 nucleotides read TGTGCCAGCAGCTTATTGGCTGAAAAACTGTTTTTT.

This clone showed up just a few times. The rearrangement links TRBV5-6 to TRBJ1-3; D not certain. Germline V lookup: CDR1 SGHDT, CDR2 YYEEEE. Trimming left V 0 bases short and J 1 base short, with 8 bases between. The CDR3 runs 15 residues. This chain's CDR3 is CASSLGPSSGNTIYF. Written as DNA, the CDR3 is TGTGCCAGCAGCTTGGGTCCATCTTCTGGAAACACCATATATTTT. Looking up the rest from reference TRBV5-6 and TRBJ1-3 gives the full variable domain: DAGVTQSPTHLIKTRGQQVTLRCSPKSGHDTVSWYQQALGQGPQFIFQYYEEEERQRGNFPDRFSGHQFPNYSSELNVNALLLGDSALYLCASSLGPSSGNTIYFGEGSWLTVV.

With respect to this clone: One base away lies a much larger clone, so this may be a sequencing read error. The J gene is TRBJ2-7, the V gene TRBV27; D uncertain. V gave up 4 bases and J gave up 3 bases, with 4 bases separating them. CDR3 length: 11 residues. Germline CDR1 and CDR2: MNHEY and SMNVEV (reference sequence). CDR3 region: CASSSHYEQYF. The CDR3 DNA sequence: TGTGCCAGCAGTTCCCACTACGAGCAGTACTTC.

Written as DNA, the CDR3 is TGTGCCTGGGAGAAAACAATAACTGGAAACACCATATATTTT. It translates to CAWEKTITGNTIYF. The chain carries TRBV30 and TRBJ1-3, with unresolved D. V lost 5 bases and J lost 2, with 13 bases in between. This CDR3 contains 14 residues. Germline CDR1 is GTSNPN and CDR2 is SVGIG (reference sequence).

The rearrangement links TRBV30 to TRBJ2-5; a weak D match, TRBD2 (6 bases). The V end lost 3 bases, the J end lost 2 bases, and 16 bases lay between the germline ends. The CDR3 runs to 15 residues. CDR1 and CDR2 (germline): GTSNPN, SVGIG (reference sequence). Here the CDR3 reads CAWSGSRFPQETQYF. The CDR3 coding sequence is TGTGCCTGGAGCGGGAGTCGATTTCCGCAAGAGACCCAGTACTTC. The whole variable domain, filled in from reference TRBV30 and TRBJ2-5, reads SQTIHQWPATLVQPVGSPLSLECTVEGTSNPNLYWYRQAAGRGLQLLFYSVGIGQISSEVPQNLSASRPQDRQFILSSKKLLLSDSGFYLCAWSGSRFPQETQYFGPGTRLLVL.

This chain links TRBV6-1 with TRBJ2-7, with TRBD2 matching over 8 bases. The germline CDR1 and CDR2 sequences are MNHNS and SASEGT. Trimming removed 0 bases from V and 6 bases from J; junction bases left unmatched: 7. The CDR3 is 15 residues long. The CDR3 DNA sequence: TGTGCCAGCAGTGAAGCGGGGAGCGGGAGTGCCGAGCAGTACTTC. It yields the protein CASSEAGSGSAEQYF.

As concerns this clone: This could be a read error, since a much larger clone is one nucleotide away. The chain is built from TRBV5-6 and TRBJ2-6, with D possibly being TRBD1 (6 bases). Per germline, CDR1 SGHDT and CDR2 YYEEEE. This CDR3 region has 16 residues. The V gene lost 0 bases and the J gene lost 4 bases, with 11 bases spanning the gap. The CDR3 reads CASSLVGARGANVLTF. The CDR3 coding sequence is TGTGCCAGCAGCTTGGTGGGGGCGCGGGGGGCCAACGTCCTGACTTTC.

V and J are TRBV28 and TRBJ1-1; tentative D call: TRBD1 (5 bases). CDR1 is MDHEN, CDR2 SYDVKM, per germline. V was trimmed by 4 bases and J by 5 bases, leaving 11 bases between them. This CDR3 contains 13 residues. This CDR3 reads CASSWVGRTEAFF. CDR3 in DNA: TGTGCCAGCAGTTGGGTGGGACGTACTGAAGCTTTCTTT.

The J gene is TRBJ1-2, the V gene TRBV6-5, with TRBD1 matching over 8 bases. The CDR3 is 13 residues long. Per the germline V gene, CDR1 is MNHEY and CDR2 is SVGAGI. Trimming removed 6 bases from V and 4 bases from J; junction bases left unmatched: 4. CDR3 DNA sequence: TGTGCCAGCAGCGTTACAGGGGGCTATGGCTACACCTTC. Translation gives CASSVTGGYGYTF.

The genes are TRBV28 and TRBJ1-1; TRBD1 might be the D (5 bases). Trimming took off 5 bases at V and 7 bases at J, with 11 bases between the two ends. Germline CDR1 reads MDHEN; CDR2 reads SYDVKM. This CDR3 has 12 amino acids. In DNA form, the CDR3 reads TGTGCCAGCAGTCCCGGACAACTTGAAGCTTTCTTT. The encoded protein is CASSPGQLEAFF.

V and J are TRBV27 and TRBJ2-2; 7 bases align to TRBD2. This CDR3 has 17 residues. The germline CDR1 and CDR2 sequences are MNHEY and SMNVEV (reference sequence). Trimming at V came to 3 bases and at J to 0 bases, leaving 7 bases not matched to a gene. DNA of the CDR3: TGTGCCAGCAGTTTTCGGGGAGGGAGAGCGAACACCGGGGAGCTGTTTTTT. The encoded protein is CASSFRGGRANTGELFF.

The rearrangement joins TRBV15 to TRBJ2-7, with TRBD1 matching 7 bases. V dropped 0 bases and J dropped 9; count of bases not matched to a gene: 8. The germline CDR1 and CDR2 sequences are LNHNV and YYDKDF (reference sequence). The CDR3 runs to 14 residues. CDR3 sequence: CATSREKGQFRQYF. In DNA, the CDR3 is TGTGCCACCAGCAGAGAGAAGGGACAGTTCCGGCAGTACTTC. Looking up the rest from reference TRBV15 and TRBJ2-7 gives the full variable domain: DAMVIQNPRYQVTQFGKPVTLSCSQTLNHNVMYWYQQKSSQAPKLLFHYYDKDFNNEADTPDNFQSRRPNTSFCFLDIRSPGLGDTAMYLCATSREKGQFRQYFGPGTRLTVT.

The V and J genes are TRBV2 and TRBJ2-5, with 11 bases that match TRBD1. V gave up 4 bases and J gave up 1 base; unmatched junction bases: 2. CDR1 is SNHLY and CDR2 is FYNNEI in the germline V gene. This CDR3 is built from 15 residues. CDR3 sequence (DNA): TGTGCCAGCAGTGGCGGGACAGGGGGCCAAGAGACCCAGTACTTC. Translating gives CASSGGTGGQETQYF.

The J gene is TRBJ1-5, the V gene TRBV6-1; D unclear. Germline CDR1 and CDR2: MNHNS and SASEGT. Trimming left V 5 bases short and J 0 bases short, with 11 bases between. The CDR3 totals 15 residues. The CDR3: CASSRTDPSNQPQHF. CDR3 DNA: TGTGCCAGCAGTAGGACGGACCCTAGCAATCAGCCCCAGCATTTT.